The 18 T cell receptor beta chains presented below share a single source sample, sequenced in a study of blood T cell repertoires in COVID-19. The data were produced by immunoSEQ multiplex PCR, yet TCRdb's version contains in-frame clones alone and is incomplete. Of hundreds of thousands of clones in the sample, approximately 82% were seen once. The specimen sequenced was peripheral blood. The source is a woman of 80 years or more with acute or convalescent COVID-19.

This chain uses TRBV5-4 with TRBJ2-2, with 10 bases identical to TRBD2. CDR1 SGHNT and CDR2 YYREEE come from the germline V gene (reference sequence). CDR3 length equals 16 residues. Unmatched junction bases numbered 6, after V lost 3 bases and J lost 4 bases. CDR3 sequence reads: CASSSLSGGATGELFF. As DNA, the CDR3 is TGTGCCAGCAGCTCCCTCAGCGGGGGGGCCACCGGGGAGCTGTTTTTT. Variable domain in full (rest from reference TRBV5-4 and TRBJ2-2): ETGVTQSPTHLIKTRGQQVTLRCSSQSGHNTVSWYQQALGQGPQFIFQYYREEENGRGNFPPRFSGLQFPNYSSELNVNALELDDSALYLCASSSLSGGATGELFFGEGSRLTVL.

This clone occurred a few times. The chain joins TRBV28 to TRBJ2-1, with D tentatively TRBD2 (6 bases). This CDR3 is 14 amino acids long. Germline V gene sequence: CDR1 MDHEN, CDR2 SYDVKM. V lost 2 bases, J lost 6 bases, and 11 bases lay in between. For the CDR3, the DNA is TGTGCCAGCAGTTTAAGAGCGGGCCTCAATGAGCAGTTCTTC. Translation: CASSLRAGLNEQFF.

The chain joins TRBV7-6 to TRBJ2-7; the D gene is possibly TRBD2 (7 bases). V lost 5 bases and J 5 bases, leaving 22 bases between the germline ends. Germline V gene data show CDR1 as SGHVS and CDR2 as FNYEAQ. CDR3 length: 16 residues. The CDR3 DNA is TGTGCCAGCAGCCCAGCGGGGAGACAGGTTAATAACGAGCAGTACTTC. Translation: CASSPAGRQVNNEQYF.

This sequence joins TRBV19 and TRBJ2-7, with TRBD2 matching 7 bases. Looked up from germline, CDR1 is LNHDA and CDR2 is SQIVND (reference sequence). The CDR3 extends over 15 amino acids. The trim removed 8 bases at V and 2 bases at J, leaving 12 bases unmatched. This CDR3 is CASHPRGRGAYEQYF. CDR3 coding DNA: TGTGCCAGTCACCCGAGAGGGAGGGGCGCCTACGAGCAGTACTTC.

The CDR3 DNA sequence: TGTGCCAGCAGCTCTGGAGGGGTTTGGGACAGGAGGTTCTTC. Its protein is CASSSGGVWDRRFF. The chain has TRBV5-5 and TRBJ2-1; the match to TRBD1 covers 8 bases. This CDR3 has 14 amino acids. CDR1 SGHKS and CDR2 YYEKEE come from the germline V gene (reference sequence). V shed 3 bases, J shed 15 bases, and the junction held 14 bases outside the gene matches.

This clone was detected only once. The gene calls are TRBV4-1 and TRBJ2-5; TRBD2 is a possible D gene (7 bases). This CDR3 is built from 16 residues. The germline V gene has CDR1 MGHRA and CDR2 YSYEKL. Trimming pared 1 base from V and 2 bases from J, leaving 14 bases between. The CDR3: CASSQGDGGPQETQYF. Written as DNA, the CDR3 is TGCGCCAGCAGCCAAGGGGACGGGGGGCCTCAAGAGACCCAGTACTTC.

This chain uses TRBV5-4 with TRBJ2-3, with D maybe TRBD1 (6 bases). Trimming shortened V by 2 bases and J by 6 bases, and 22 bases separated the two germline ends. CDR3 length: 17 residues. The V gene's germline CDR1 is SGHNT and CDR2 YYREEE (reference sequence). The CDR3 region is CASSLDPKWGPEDTQYF. In DNA form, the CDR3 reads TGTGCCAGCAGCTTAGACCCTAAATGGGGGCCCGAGGATACGCAGTATTTT.

The CDR3 reads CASSVVAGGLVSQHF. The DNA for the CDR3 is TGTGCCAGCAGCGTAGTGGCAGGGGGTTTGGTGTCCCAGCATTTT. This sequence joins TRBV9 and TRBJ1-5; TRBD1 agrees at 7 bases. The CDR3 length is 15 residues. V shed 0 bases, J shed 11 bases, and the junction held 11 bases outside the gene matches. Germline CDR1 reads SGDLS; CDR2 reads YYNGEE.

This chain links TRBV18 with TRBJ1-1, with TRBD1 matching 10 bases. From germline, CDR1 is KGHSH and CDR2 LQKENI. The CDR3 has 15 amino acids. The J segment lost 0 bases and the V segment lost 3 bases, leaving 1 base of the junction unmatched. The CDR3 sequence is CASSPGQGMNTEAFF. CDR3 DNA sequence: TGTGCCAGCTCACCGGGACAGGGGATGAACACTGAAGCTTTCTTT.

This sequence joins TRBV15 and TRBJ2-1; 11 positions match TRBD2. The J segment lost 8 bases and the V segment lost 2 bases, leaving 14 bases of the junction unmatched. CDR3 size: 18 residues. CDR1 LNHNV and CDR2 YYDKDF come from the germline V gene (reference sequence). Here the CDR3 reads CATSRFRVSGGAVDEQFF. The CDR3 coding sequence is TGTGCCACCAGCAGATTTCGAGTTAGCGGGGGGGCCGTCGATGAGCAGTTCTTC.

The chain carries TRBV27 and TRBJ2-3; TRBD2 matches at 10 bases. The CDR3 totals 17 residues. Trimming removed 3 bases from V and 6 bases from J; junction bases left unmatched: 12. Germline-derived CDR1 and CDR2 are MNHEY and SMNVEV (reference sequence). CDR3 nucleotide sequence: TGTGCCAGCAGTTTGGGGGCTAGCGGGGGCTCGTGGGATACGCAGTATTTT. Amino acid sequence: CASSLGASGGSWDTQYF.

J is TRBJ2-7 and V is TRBV20-1; TRBD2 agrees at 7 bases. The CDR3 loop spans 11 amino acids. Losses at the gene ends were 7 bases for V and 2 bases for J; bases not matched to a gene: 2. Germline V CDR1 and CDR2: DFQATT, SNEGSKA (reference sequence). CDR3: CSGLAAYEQYF. In DNA form, the CDR3 reads TGCAGTGGACTAGCAGCCTACGAGCAGTACTTC.

This sequence joins TRBV4-1 and TRBJ1-6, with TRBD1 matching 10 bases. Germline CDR1 and CDR2: MGHRA and YSYEKL. The CDR3 contains 16 residues. V shed 0 bases and J 13 bases; nucleotides not matched to a gene: 9. The CDR3 loop reads CASSQDGGTGEAPLHF. DNA of the CDR3: TGCGCCAGCAGCCAAGATGGTGGGACAGGGGAGGCGCCCCTCCACTTT.

The chain recombines TRBV6-5 with TRBJ1-6; 9 nucleotides agree with TRBD1. This CDR3 region has 15 residues. V shed 6 bases, J shed 9 bases, and the junction held 9 bases outside the gene matches. The germline V gene encodes CDR1 MNHEY and CDR2 SVGAGI. CDR3 amino acids: CASRSQGASGSPLHF. The CDR3, as DNA: TGTGCCAGCAGATCACAGGGGGCGTCTGGTTCACCCCTCCACTTT.

The chain joins TRBV28 to TRBJ2-7; D possibly corresponds to TRBD2 (7 bases). The CDR3 runs to 14 residues. Germline V gene data show CDR1 as MDHEN and CDR2 as SYDVKM. V was trimmed by 3 bases and J by 2 bases, leaving 11 bases between them. The CDR3 nucleotides are TGTGCCAGCAGTTTGGGGGGGCCTACCTACGAGCAGTACTTC. This translates into CASSLGGPTYEQYF.

The chain joins TRBV6-5 to TRBJ2-3; D perhaps matches TRBD2 (5 bases). This CDR3 contains 15 residues. Germline loops: CDR1 MNHEY, CDR2 SVGAGI. The ends were cut back, 7 bases at V and 4 bases at J, with 18 bases in the middle. CDR3 in DNA: TGTGCCAGCACCGAACTAGGTAACGGTGCAGATACGCAGTATTTT. Its protein is CASTELGNGADTQYF.

This sequence joins TRBV19 and TRBJ1-5; 9 bases line up with TRBD1. Per the germline V gene, CDR1 is LNHDA and CDR2 is SQIVND (reference sequence). The ends lost 7 bases at V and 7 bases at J; junction bases unmatched: 11. The CDR3 extends over 15 amino acids. The CDR3 sequence: CASTSGDRVDQPQHF. In DNA form, the CDR3 reads TGTGCCAGTACCTCGGGGGACAGGGTCGACCAGCCCCAGCATTTT.

This CDR3 reads CATARLAGGGTGELFF. The CDR3 DNA is TGTGCCACGGCCCGGCTAGCGGGAGGGGGCACCGGGGAGCTGTTTTTT. The gene calls are TRBV15 and TRBJ2-2, with 12 bases identical to TRBD2. The CDR3 length is 16 residues. CDR1 and CDR2 from the germline V gene are LNHNV and YYDKDF (reference sequence). J was trimmed by 4 bases and V by 9 bases; bases with no gene match: 9.